In this sample, the clone carrying this T cell receptor (beta chain) turned up a few times. Its antigen remains unknown. The ends were cut back, 2 bases at V and 3 bases at J, with 14 bases in the middle. From germline, CDR1 is LNHNV and CDR2 YYDKDF (reference sequence). The CDR3 consists of 15 residues. The data are from a study of naive and memory T cell subsets. Cells stained for CD3, CD4, CD8, CD45RA, CD27 and viability were sorted into four CD45RA/CD27 subsets. Study-level findings and limits: Especially in CD8 cells, naive repertoires contained a few larger clonotypes, possibly CD45RA-re-expressing memory cells. A clonotype means one alpha or beta sequence, not an alpha/beta pair.

Both TRBC1 and TRBC2 were covered by a beta constant-region primer of two equimolar oligonucleotides. Four rounds of PCR amplified the ligated cDNA using nested alpha and beta constant-region primers plus SP2. TCRdb redid the calling of the UMI-ligation and nested PCR reads with MiXCR, one entry per CDR3 protein. Altogether roughly 150,000 distinct CDR3 sequences are present, under 25% being singletons, with the ten largest covering 0.6% to 0.8%. This sequence was found in a human donor in good health. The chain uses TRBV15 and TRBJ2-7, with a possible D match to TRBD2 (5 bases). The sequencing sample was made of naive CD8+ T cells from blood. The CDR3 here is CATSRHSQRDYEQYF. The CDR3 bases are TGTGCCACCAGCAGACACTCCCAACGGGACTACGAGCAGTACTTC. The variable domain in full, with the rest retrieved from reference TRBV15 and TRBJ2-7, is DAMVIQNPRYQVTQFGKPVTLSCSQTLNHNVMYWYQQKSSQAPKLLFHYYDKDFNNEADTPDNFQSRRPNTSFCFLDIRSPGLGDTAMYLCATSRHSQRDYEQYFGPGTRLTVT.